The following is a T cell receptor (beta chain) sequence with its context. In the original analysis: Estimation of nucleated cell counts was performed using reference gene primer amplification. The protocol was immunoSEQ multiplex PCR, while the TCRdb copy is restricted to in-frame clones and leaves out a portion. Clonal size and the V and J genes are those of that table, whereas D and trimming came from the DNA. This table holds around 150,000 clones, about nine tenths found once. J was trimmed by 15 bases and V by 3 bases; bases with no gene match: 6. The CDR3 is 11 amino acids. The data derive from a study of blood T cell repertoires in COVID-19. Study-level background: Researchers got acute and convalescent COVID-19 samples from the United States, Italy and Spain. Sources were T cells, B-cell-depleted T cells, or PBMCs; the material itself was cDNA or gDNA.

The rearrangement uses TRBV12-3 or TRBV12-4 and TRBJ2-3; 7 bases agree with TRBD1. This sequence originates from a woman aged 55-70 years who had recovered from COVID-19. Specimen: peripheral blood. CDR3 residues: CASSFEGANYF. The CDR3 DNA sequence: TGTGCCAGCAGTTTCGAGGGGGCGAATTATTTT.